The 28 T cell receptor beta chains below all came from one sample that was sequenced in a study of blood T cells in healthy people across ages. Using a J-beta primer mix together with a sample-barcoded 5' primer, a second PCR was run for about 6 to 12 cycles. TCRdb analysed the 5' RACE reads with MiXCR anew, one entry per CDR3 protein. Of 660,000 or so distinct CDR3 sequences listed, under 65% are singletons. The sequenced material came from blood. All receptors come from a man in his 60s in good health.

The chain recombines TRBV12-3 or TRBV12-4 with TRBJ2-5; 9 positions agree with TRBD2. V was clipped by 5 bases and J by 0 bases; unmatched bases: 7. This CDR3 region has 16 residues. The CDR3 reads CASSRVTSGYQETQYF. CDR3 DNA: TGTGCCAGCAGTCGAGTGACTAGCGGTTACCAAGAGACCCAGTACTTC.

J is TRBJ1-6 and V is TRBV10-3; D possibly corresponds to TRBD1 (6 bases). Germline values: CDR1 ENHRY, CDR2 SYGVKD. The CDR3 has 15 amino acids. Trimming cost V 5 bases and J 7 bases, with 15 bases left between them. The CDR3 sequence: CAISPSGQLNSPLHF. CDR3 in DNA: TGTGCCATCAGTCCCTCCGGACAGCTAAATTCACCCCTCCACTTT.

This clonotype was seen a few times. Germline and junction disagree at one end, which may indicate a read error. This chain uses TRBV7-7 with TRBJ2-1; a possible D gene is TRBD2 (6 bases). The germline CDR1 and CDR2 sequences are SSHAT and FNYEAQ (reference sequence). The CDR3 totals 14 residues. Written as DNA, the CDR3 is TGTGCCAGCAGCTTAGCAACGACTAGTTGGGAGCAGTTCTTT. Amino acids: CASSLATTSWEQFF. Full variable domain (outside the CDR3, taken from reference TRBV7-7 and TRBJ2-1): GAGVSQSPRYKVTKRGQDVTLRCDPISSHATLYWYQQALGQGPEFLTYFNYEAQPDKSGLPSDRFSAERPEGSISTLTIQRTEQRDSAMYRCASSLATTSWEQFFGPGTRLTVL.

The chain couples TRBV20-1 to TRBJ2-5, with 9 bases matching TRBD1. Losses at the gene ends were 7 bases for V and 11 bases for J; bases not matched to a gene: 14. CDR1 and CDR2 (germline): DFQATT, SNEGSKA (reference sequence). The CDR3 extends over 13 amino acids. The CDR3 region is CSVDPDRGTEQYF. The DNA for the CDR3 is TGCAGTGTTGACCCCGACAGGGGGACTGAGCAGTACTTC.

This chain connects TRBV10-3 to TRBJ1-2; D remains ambiguous. CDR1 ENHRY and CDR2 SYGVKD come from the germline V gene. V shed 0 bases and J shed 8 bases, with 13 bases lying between them. The CDR3 loop spans 14 amino acids. Here the CDR3 reads CAISESLRSGGYTF. CDR3 bases: TGTGCCATCAGTGAGTCCTTAAGGTCGGGAGGCTACACCTTC.

V usage is TRBV20-1 and J usage is TRBJ2-7; possibly TRBD1 for D (6 bases). Germline V gene sequence: CDR1 DFQATT, CDR2 SNEGSKA (reference sequence). CDR3 length: 14 amino acids. Trimming removed 1 base at V and 1 base at J, with 11 bases between. CDR3 sequence: CSARGTANSYEQYF. DNA for the CDR3: TGCAGTGCTAGAGGGACAGCAAATTCCTACGAGCAGTACTTC.

This chain connects TRBV20-1 to TRBJ1-2, with 8 bases fitting TRBD1. Germline-derived CDR1 and CDR2 are DFQATT and SNEGSKA (reference sequence). This CDR3 is built from 16 residues. The ends lost 0 bases at V and 4 bases at J; junction bases unmatched: 10. The CDR3 sequence is CSARDGGTGPSYGYTF. CDR3 nucleotides: TGCAGTGCTAGAGATGGCGGGACAGGCCCCAGCTATGGCTACACCTTC.

The V call is TRBV2, the J call TRBJ2-7; D not resolved. The DNA end lines up better with TRBJ2-5; the J call may be wrong. Germline V lookup: CDR1 SNHLY, CDR2 FYNNEI. The CDR3 covers 14 residues. In DNA, the CDR3 is TGTGCCAGCAGTGATGGGATCCCCGGGGAGACCCAGTACTTC. Encoded protein: CASSDGIPGETQYF.

This clonotype was found a few times. The V gene is TRBV7-9, the J gene TRBJ1-1, with 7 bases lining up with TRBD1. Trimming at V came to 3 bases and at J to 4 bases, leaving 5 bases not matched to a gene. The V gene's germline CDR1 is SEHNR and CDR2 FQNEAQ (reference sequence). This CDR3 region has 14 residues. CDR3 loop: CASSFSGDSTEAFF. CDR3 in DNA: TGTGCCAGCAGCTTCTCTGGGGACAGCACTGAAGCTTTCTTT.

This clonotype has a single count. Sequence at one end of the junction differs from germline and may be a read error. The chain is built from TRBV5-1 and TRBJ2-5; TRBD1 aligns across 9 bases. CDR1 is SGHRS and CDR2 is YFSETQ in the germline V gene. The CDR3 extends over 16 amino acids. The CDR3 protein is CASSGTGGVWTETRYF. Written as DNA, the CDR3 is TGCGCCAGCAGCGGAACAGGGGGCGTATGGACAGAGACCCGGTACTTC. Supplemented by reference TRBV5-1 and TRBJ2-5, the full variable domain reads KAGVTQTPRYLIKTRGQQVTLSCSPISGHRSVSWYQQTPGQGLQFLFEYFSETQRNKGNFPGRFSGRQFSNSRSEMNVSTLELGDSALYLCASSGTGGVWTETRYFGPGTRLLVL.

This clonotype was seen at least ten times. The chain has TRBV27 and TRBJ2-5; D is perhaps TRBD2 (7 bases). The ends were cut back, 1 base at V and 5 bases at J, with 26 bases in the middle. Per the germline V gene, CDR1 is MNHEY and CDR2 is SMNVEV (reference sequence). This CDR3 has 19 residues. In nucleotides, the CDR3 is TGTGCCAGCAGTTTATGGGTTGGGGGGGGGCAGTCTGGCGTGGAGACCCAGTACTTC. As protein: CASSLWVGGGQSGVETQYF.

J is TRBJ2-4 and V is TRBV29-1, with a weak D call TRBD1 (8 bases). The tail of the sequence fits TRBJ2-7 better, so the J call may be wrong. There are 13 residues in the CDR3. Germline CDR1 SQVTM, CDR2 ANQGSEA. Here the CDR3 DNA reads TGCAGCGTTCTTACAGGGGGGGGCTACGAGCAGTACTTC. It yields the protein CSVLTGGGYEQYF.

The chain has TRBV5-5 and TRBJ2-5; D uncertain. This CDR3 is built from 14 residues. CDR1 is SGHKS, CDR2 YYEKEE, per germline (reference sequence). V was trimmed by 2 bases and J by 11 bases, leaving 19 bases between them. CDR3 in DNA: TGTGCCAGCAGCTTCTCCGGTGGGATCGGAGAGCAGTACTTC. Translating it yields CASSFSGGIGEQYF.

The rearrangement uses TRBV9 and TRBJ2-7; 12 bases map to TRBD2. Trimming at V came to 3 bases and at J to 5 bases, leaving 9 bases not matched to a gene. CDR1 SGDLS and CDR2 YYNGEE come from the germline V gene. The CDR3 is 16 residues long. CDR3 sequence: CASSAGLAGTFDEQYF. CDR3 sequence (DNA): TGTGCCAGCAGCGCCGGACTAGCGGGGACCTTCGACGAGCAGTACTTC.

This chain connects TRBV29-1 to TRBJ1-1, with D perhaps TRBD1 (6 bases). Trimming stripped 7 bases from V and 0 bases from J, with 12 bases between. Germline assignment: CDR1 SQVTM and CDR2 ANQGSEA. CDR3 length: 13 amino acids. The CDR3 protein is CSAYRDMNTEAFF. For the CDR3, the DNA is TGCAGCGCTTACAGGGACATGAACACTGAAGCTTTCTTT.

The chain carries TRBV24-1 and TRBJ2-1; D possibly corresponds to TRBD1 (5 bases). CDR1 KGHDR and CDR2 SFDVKD come from the germline V gene. This CDR3 has 14 residues. The V gene lost 2 bases and the J gene lost 6 bases, with 10 bases spanning the gap. The CDR3 region is CATSDWQGFNEQFF. CDR3 sequence (DNA): TGTGCCACCAGTGATTGGCAGGGTTTCAATGAGCAGTTCTTC.

This clonotype was observed many times. J is TRBJ1-5 and V is TRBV12-3 or TRBV12-4; TRBD1 might be the D (6 bases). Deletions cut 5 bases from V and 3 bases from J, with 17 bases between. This CDR3 has 16 residues. CDR3 sequence reads: CASSDNFGGPNQPQHF. For the CDR3, the DNA is TGTGCCAGCAGTGACAACTTCGGGGGGCCCAATCAGCCCCAGCATTTT.

This clonotype appeared a few times. The V and J genes are TRBV11-2 and TRBJ2-3, with 7 bases aligning to TRBD2. Looked up from germline, CDR1 is SGHAT and CDR2 is FQNNGV. The J segment lost 0 bases and the V segment lost 3 bases, leaving 3 bases of the junction unmatched. The CDR3 runs to 15 residues. In DNA, the CDR3 is TGTGCCAGCAGCTTGCTAGCGGCTAGCACAGATACGCAGTATTTT. The encoded protein is CASSLLAASTDTQYF.

This chain uses TRBV18 with TRBJ2-1; no firm D call. V dropped 4 bases and J dropped 7 bases, with 11 bases sitting between them. From germline, CDR1 is KGHSH and CDR2 LQKENI. This CDR3 is 13 amino acids long. CDR3 residues: CASSQGRENEQFF. In nucleotides, the CDR3 is TGTGCCAGCTCACAGGGAAGAGAGAATGAGCAGTTCTTC.

This clonotype appeared a few times. The chain couples TRBV4-1 to TRBJ2-5; TRBD1 matches 9 bases. The ends lost 5 bases at V and 2 bases at J; junction bases unmatched: 6. Germline values: CDR1 MGHRA, CDR2 YSYEKL. The CDR3 is made up of 15 amino acids. CDR3 residues: CASSWVGQGQETQYF. CDR3 DNA sequence: TGCGCCAGCAGCTGGGTCGGACAGGGGCAAGAGACCCAGTACTTC.

The chain joins TRBV29-1 to TRBJ1-1; TRBD1 agrees at 9 bases. The V gene's germline CDR1 is SQVTM and CDR2 ANQGSEA. V was pared by 6 bases and J by 5 bases, with 10 bases of the junction left unmatched. CDR3 length: 14 residues. The CDR3 is CSVQRTGARTEAFF. The CDR3 coding sequence is TGCAGCGTGCAAAGGACAGGGGCACGGACTGAAGCTTTCTTT.

CDR3 DNA sequence: TGCGCCAGCTTACCGGGCAGAGAATATGGCTACACCTTC. It translates to CASLPGREYGYTF. This chain uses TRBV5-1 with TRBJ1-2; D uncertain. Germline CDR1 SGHRS, CDR2 YFSETQ. The CDR3 is 13 amino acids. Trimming pared 7 bases from V and 5 bases from J, leaving 15 bases between.

V gene TRBV27 combines with J gene TRBJ1-2; a weak D match, TRBD1 (5 bases). CDR1 and CDR2 (germline): MNHEY, SMNVEV (reference sequence). V was pared by 5 bases and J by 4 bases, with 20 bases between. There are 16 residues in the CDR3. The CDR3 nucleotides are TGTGCCAGCAGTCCGTCTGGCAGGGAGGTCAGCTATGGCTACACCTTC. Translating gives CASSPSGREVSYGYTF.

This chain joins TRBV20-1 and TRBJ2-7; 12 bases fit TRBD2. Unmatched junction bases numbered 3, after V lost 4 bases and J lost 5 bases. Germline CDR1 and CDR2: DFQATT and SNEGSKA (reference sequence). CDR3 length equals 13 residues. CDR3 bases: TGCAGTGCTACTAGCGGGGGGGTAAACGAGCAGTACTTC. This gives the protein CSATSGGVNEQYF.

This clonotype came up a few times. This sequence joins TRBV6-5 and TRBJ2-3; D is undetermined. Per germline, CDR1 MNHEY and CDR2 SVGAGI. The CDR3 spans 13 residues. CDR3 loop: CVSTQASTDTQYF. DNA for the CDR3: TGTGTCAGTACTCAGGCGAGCACAGATACGCAGTATTTT.

The chain is built from TRBV5-1 and TRBJ1-1; D call uncertain. Germline CDR1 SGHRS, CDR2 YFSETQ. The CDR3 totals 13 residues. V gave up 6 bases and J gave up 1 base, with 10 bases separating them. The CDR3 is CASTDPPNTEAFF. CDR3 nucleotides: TGCGCCAGCACCGACCCCCCGAACACTGAAGCTTTCTTT.

The J gene is TRBJ2-3, the V gene TRBV20-1; 8 bases are shared with TRBD2. Germline loops: CDR1 DFQATT, CDR2 SNEGSKA (reference sequence). The CDR3 totals 15 residues. J gave up 0 bases and V 3 bases, and 5 bases lay outside the gene matches. The CDR3 nucleotides are TGCAGTGCTAGGGTTAGCGGGACTAGCACAGATACGCAGTATTTT. Its translation is CSARVSGTSTDTQYF.

The V and J genes are TRBV29-1 and TRBJ2-3; TRBD2 matches 9 bases. CDR1 and CDR2 (germline): SQVTM, ANQGSEA. This CDR3 is 14 amino acids long. The ends lost 4 bases at V and 4 bases at J; junction bases unmatched: 6. The CDR3 DNA reads as TGCAGCGTTGCGCGCGGGGGGGGGCCAGATACGCAGTATTTT. Its protein product is CSVARGGGPDTQYF.